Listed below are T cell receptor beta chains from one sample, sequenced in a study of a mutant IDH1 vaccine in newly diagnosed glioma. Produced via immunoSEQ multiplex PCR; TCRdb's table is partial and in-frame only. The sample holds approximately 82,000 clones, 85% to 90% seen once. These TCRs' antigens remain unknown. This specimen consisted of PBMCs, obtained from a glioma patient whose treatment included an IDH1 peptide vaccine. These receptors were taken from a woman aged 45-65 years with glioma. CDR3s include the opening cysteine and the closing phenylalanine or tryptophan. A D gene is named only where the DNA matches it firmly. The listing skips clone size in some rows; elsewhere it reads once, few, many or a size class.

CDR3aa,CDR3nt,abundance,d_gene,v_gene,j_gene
CASSLETGAEAFF,TGTGCCAGCAGCTTAGAAACAGGGGCTGAAGCTTTCTTT,NA,TRBD1,TRBV7-9,TRBJ1-1
CASSTGQGSYEQYF,TGTGCCAGCAGTACCGGACAGGGCTCCTACGAGCAGTACTTC,NA,TRBD1,TRBV6-5,TRBJ2-7
CASSVGPNTEAFF,TGTGCCAGCAGCGTGGGCCCGAACACTGAAGCTTTCTTT,few,NA,TRBV9,TRBJ1-1
CASSQVRASGWRETQYF,TGTGCCAGCAGCCAAGTAAGGGCTAGCGGGTGGCGAGAGACCCAGTACTTC,few,TRBD2,TRBV14,TRBJ2-5
CASRGNEKLFF,TGTGCCAGCAGAGGAAATGAAAAACTGTTTTTT,NA,NA,TRBV2,TRBJ1-4
CAIRATGDGNQPQHF,TGTGCCATCAGGGCGACAGGGGATGGCAATCAGCCCCAGCATTTT,NA,TRBD1,TRBV10-3,TRBJ1-5
CASKGGSQPQHF,TGTGCCAGCAAAGGGGGGAGTCAGCCCCAGCATTTT,NA,NA,TRBV28,TRBJ1-5
CASSPPSSGNKHTDTQYF,TGTGCCAGCTCACCACCTTCTAGCGGGAATAAACATACAGATACGCAGTATTTT,once,TRBD2,TRBV18,TRBJ2-3
CASSAGTGSVNQPQHF,TGTGCCAGCAGCGCGGGGACAGGTAGTGTCAATCAGCCCCAGCATTTT,NA,TRBD1,TRBV9,TRBJ1-5
CASSTEHEQYF,TGTGCCAGCTCTACGGAACACGAGCAGTACTTC,NA,NA,TRBV6-1,TRBJ2-7
CASSPTDRAGRQETQYF,TGTGCCAGCAGCCCAACGGACAGGGCGGGGAGGCAAGAGACCCAGTACTTC,NA,TRBD1,TRBV7-2,TRBJ2-5
CASSFDRAYEQYF,TGTGCCAGCAGCTTTGACAGGGCCTACGAGCAGTACTTC,once,TRBD1,TRBV5-4,TRBJ2-7
CASSTRQESEKLFF,TGTGCCAGCAGCACCCGCCAGGAATCCGAAAAACTGTTTTTT,NA,NA,TRBV13,TRBJ1-4
CASSGTGNRGYTF,TGTGCCAGCAGCGGCACAGGGAATCGTGGCTACACCTTC,NA,NA,TRBV7-9,TRBJ1-2
CASSQGLAGGPDEQFF,TGTGCCAGCAGCCAGGGACTAGCGGGAGGGCCGGATGAGCAGTTCTTC,NA,TRBD2,TRBV7-2,TRBJ2-1
CAISGGSSNNEQFF,TGTGCCATCAGTGGGGGTAGCAGCAACAATGAGCAGTTCTTC,NA,NA,TRBV10-3,TRBJ2-1
CTSSRPELAGLANTGELFF,TGCACCAGCAGCCGCCCCGAATTAGCGGGACTCGCGAACACCGGGGAGCTGTTTTTT,NA,NA,TRBV1,TRBJ2-2
CASSLASGNEQFF,TGTGCTAGCAGCTTAGCATCAGGCAATGAGCAGTTCTTC,NA,NA,TRBV7-7,TRBJ2-1
CASTTGLAGVREQFF,TGTGCCAGTACAACCGGACTAGCGGGAGTAAGGGAGCAGTTCTTC,NA,TRBD2,TRBV18,TRBJ2-1
CASSQEKGTLRGNTIYF,TGCGCCAGCAGCCAAGAGAAAGGGACACTACGAGGAAACACCATATATTTT,NA,NA,TRBV4-1,TRBJ1-3
CASSYPSGKGEQYF,TGTGCCAGCAGTTACCCTAGCGGGAAGGGCGAGCAGTACTTC,NA,TRBD2,TRBV6-5,TRBJ2-7
CASSPQGGRTEAFF,TGCGCCAGCAGTCCCCAGGGGGGAAGGACTGAAGCTTTCTTT,NA,TRBD1,TRBV10-2,TRBJ1-1
CAWSLNIQETQYF,TGTGCCTGGAGTCTAAATATACAAGAGACCCAGTACTTC,NA,NA,TRBV30,TRBJ2-5
CASSLVGQGAYEQYF,TGTGCCAGCAGCTTGGTGGGACAGGGGGCCTACGAGCAGTACTTC,NA,TRBD1,TRBV5-6,TRBJ2-7
CASSERRGQETQYF,TGTGCCAGCAGTGAAAGGAGGGGCCAAGAGACCCAGTACTTC,once,NA,TRBV6-1,TRBJ2-5
CASSLEGSKQPQHF,TGTGCCAGCAGCCTCGAAGGCTCGAAACAGCCCCAGCATTTT,NA,NA,TRBV5-5,TRBJ1-5